This is a list of T cell receptor beta chains from one sample in a study of blood T cells in healthy people across ages. TCRdb reprocessed the 5' RACE reads via MiXCR and lists one record per CDR3 protein. The sample gives some 900,000 distinct CDR3 sequences, 40% to 60% of which show up once; 13% is in the top ten. The sample taken for sequencing was blood. Receptors were obtained from a man under 40 in good health. The CDR3 runs from the conserved cysteine through the conserved F or W. Each record gives: clone size, J gene, V gene, CDR3 protein. Some rows have no size entry. The others give once, few or many, or a class for an expanded clone.

clone size: few; J gene: TRBJ1-2; V gene: TRBV11-2; CDR3 protein: CASSFGQGSDYAYGYTF
clone size: -; J gene: TRBJ2-3; V gene: TRBV7-2; CDR3 protein: CASSDGLRVDTQYF
clone size: -; J gene: TRBJ2-4; V gene: TRBV29-1; CDR3 protein: CSVAMGQGKNIQYF
clone size: many; J gene: TRBJ2-5; V gene: TRBV12-3/TRBV12-4; CDR3 protein: CASPCGGPKSQYF
clone size: -; J gene: TRBJ1-5; V gene: TRBV3-1; CDR3 protein: CASSHGGTEYQPQHF
clone size: -; J gene: TRBJ2-3; V gene: TRBV12-3/TRBV12-4; CDR3 protein: CASSIKGADMQYF
clone size: few; J gene: TRBJ2-3; V gene: TRBV10-2; CDR3 protein: CASSPSWRITDTQYF
clone size: -; J gene: TRBJ2-5; V gene: TRBV7-2; CDR3 protein: CASSFTQRGEETQYF
clone size: few; J gene: TRBJ2-7; V gene: TRBV6-1; CDR3 protein: CASSEGPAVTYEQYF
clone size: -; J gene: TRBJ2-4; V gene: TRBV28; CDR3 protein: CASSWQGENIQYF
clone size: -; J gene: TRBJ1-5; V gene: TRBV7-6; CDR3 protein: CASSGGQINQPQHF
clone size: once; J gene: TRBJ2-4; V gene: TRBV20-1; CDR3 protein: CSARDSGTHIRAQYF
clone size: few; J gene: TRBJ2-7; V gene: TRBV12-3/TRBV12-4; CDR3 protein: CASSLQARGITYEQYF
clone size: -; J gene: TRBJ1-6; V gene: TRBV11-3; CDR3 protein: CAGSLISGRGNSPLHF
clone size: -; J gene: TRBJ2-4; V gene: TRBV4-1; CDR3 protein: CASSQGAGENIQYF
clone size: -; J gene: TRBJ2-7; V gene: TRBV11-2; CDR3 protein: CASSLVHGREYEQYF
clone size: -; J gene: TRBJ1-2; V gene: TRBV28; CDR3 protein: CASSSGRSYGYTF
clone size: -; J gene: TRBJ2-5; V gene: TRBV3-1; CDR3 protein: CASSLGQGWTTIEQYF
clone size: few; J gene: TRBJ2-3; V gene: TRBV7-2; CDR3 protein: CASSLDWTTQYF
clone size: -; J gene: TRBJ2-7; V gene: TRBV11-2; CDR3 protein: CASLPGLAGNNEQYF
clone size: -; J gene: TRBJ2-7; V gene: TRBV20-1; CDR3 protein: CSAWTSGPYEQYF
clone size: -; J gene: TRBJ2-3; V gene: TRBV7-2; CDR3 protein: CASSLDGTRGNTQYF
clone size: -; J gene: TRBJ1-4; V gene: TRBV7-9; CDR3 protein: CASSSHEGRAGEKLFF
clone size: -; J gene: TRBJ2-5; V gene: TRBV7-9; CDR3 protein: CACSSPLGGIPQETQYF
clone size: -; J gene: TRBJ2-1; V gene: TRBV20-1; CDR3 protein: CSAGNNRDNEQFF
clone size: -; J gene: TRBJ2-2; V gene: TRBV5-1; CDR3 protein: CASSPLLTGELFF
clone size: -; J gene: TRBJ2-4; V gene: TRBV10-3; CDR3 protein: CTISENDGPRNIQYF
clone size: -; J gene: TRBJ2-1; V gene: TRBV27; CDR3 protein: CASSLSPSGGWNEQFF